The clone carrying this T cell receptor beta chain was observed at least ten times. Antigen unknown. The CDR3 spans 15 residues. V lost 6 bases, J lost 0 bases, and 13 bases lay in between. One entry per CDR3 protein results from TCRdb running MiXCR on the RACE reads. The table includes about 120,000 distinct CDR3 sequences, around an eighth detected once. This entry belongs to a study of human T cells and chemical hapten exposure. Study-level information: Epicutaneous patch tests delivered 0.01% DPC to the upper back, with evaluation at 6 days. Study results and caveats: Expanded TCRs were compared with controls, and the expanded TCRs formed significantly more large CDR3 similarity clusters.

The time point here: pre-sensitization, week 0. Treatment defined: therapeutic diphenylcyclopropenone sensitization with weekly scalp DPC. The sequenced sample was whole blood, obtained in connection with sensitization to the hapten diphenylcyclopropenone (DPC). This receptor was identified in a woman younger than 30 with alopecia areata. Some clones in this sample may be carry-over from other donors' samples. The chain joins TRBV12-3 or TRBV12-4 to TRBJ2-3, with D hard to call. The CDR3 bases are TGTGCCAGCAGGGCAACGACGGCCAGCACAGATACGCAGTATTTT. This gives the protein CASRATTASTDTQYF.